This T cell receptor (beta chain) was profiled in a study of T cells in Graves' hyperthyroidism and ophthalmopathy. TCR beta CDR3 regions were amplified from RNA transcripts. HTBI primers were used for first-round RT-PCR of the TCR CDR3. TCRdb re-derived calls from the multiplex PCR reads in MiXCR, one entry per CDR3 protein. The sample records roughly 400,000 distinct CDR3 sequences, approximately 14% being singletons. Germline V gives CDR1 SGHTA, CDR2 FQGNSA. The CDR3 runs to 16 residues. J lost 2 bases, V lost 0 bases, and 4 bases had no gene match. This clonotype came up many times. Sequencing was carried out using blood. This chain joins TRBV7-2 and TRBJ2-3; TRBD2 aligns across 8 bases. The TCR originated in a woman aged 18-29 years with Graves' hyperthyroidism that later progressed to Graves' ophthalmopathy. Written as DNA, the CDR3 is TGTGCCAGCAGCTTAGCCGGTAGCGGGACCACAGATACGCAGTATTTT. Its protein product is CASSLAGSGTTDTQYF.